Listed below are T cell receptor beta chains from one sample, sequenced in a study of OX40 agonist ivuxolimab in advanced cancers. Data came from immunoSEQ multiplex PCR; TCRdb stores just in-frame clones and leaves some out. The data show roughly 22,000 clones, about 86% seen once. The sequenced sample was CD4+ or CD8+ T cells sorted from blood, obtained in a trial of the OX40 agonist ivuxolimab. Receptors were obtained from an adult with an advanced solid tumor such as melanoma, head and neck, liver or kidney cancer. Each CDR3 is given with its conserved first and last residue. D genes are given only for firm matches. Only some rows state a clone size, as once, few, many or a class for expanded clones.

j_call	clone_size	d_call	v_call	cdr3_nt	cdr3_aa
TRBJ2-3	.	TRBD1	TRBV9	TGTGCCAGCAGCGTAGTAGGGGGCCGAGATACGCAGTATTTT	CASSVVGGRDTQYF
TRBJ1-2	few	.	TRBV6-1	TGTGCCAGCAGTGAAGCCACACGATTC	CASSEATRF
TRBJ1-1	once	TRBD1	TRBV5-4	TGTGCCAGCAGCGCCCGGGACAGGGGAGCGAATAACACTGAAGCTTTCTTT	CASSARDRGANNTEAFF
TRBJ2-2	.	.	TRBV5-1	TGCGCCAGCAGCTTGAGAACCTCCGGTGTCGGGGAGCTGTTTTTT	CASSLRTSGVGELFF
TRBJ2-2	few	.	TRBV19	TGTGCCAGTAGTGGTTATTTGAACACCGGGGAGCTGTTTTTT	CASSGYLNTGELFF
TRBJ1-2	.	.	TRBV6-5	TGTGCCAGCAGTTTGCAGGGTGGCTATGGCTACACCTTC	CASSLQGGYGYTF
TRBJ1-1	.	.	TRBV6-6	TGTGCCAGCAGCCTAGACAAGAACACTGAAGCTTTCTTT	CASSLDKNTEAFF
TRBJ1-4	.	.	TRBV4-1	TGCGCCAGCAGCCTCAGGTGGACAGTTTTAGATGAAAAACTGTTTTTT	CASSLRWTVLDEKLFF
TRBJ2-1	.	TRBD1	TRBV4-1	TGCGCCAGCAAGGGGGGACAGGGTAGGTGGGATGAGCAGTTCTTC	CASKGGQGRWDEQFF
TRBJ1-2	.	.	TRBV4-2	TGTGCCAGCAGCCAAGCGGGGGGGATTGTCGATGGCTACACCTTC	CASSQAGGIVDGYTF
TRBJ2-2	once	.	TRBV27	TGTGCCAGCAGTTTATCAGATCCCACCGGGGAGCTGTTTTTT	CASSLSDPTGELFF
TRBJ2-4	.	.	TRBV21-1	TGTGCCAGCAGCAAAGCGCGGCCTCTAGCCAAAAACATTCAGTACTTC	CASSKARPLAKNIQYF
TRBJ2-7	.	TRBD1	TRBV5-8	TGTGCCAGCAGCTTGACAGGGGAATACGAGCAGTACTTC	CASSLTGEYEQYF
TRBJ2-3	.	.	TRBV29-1	TGCAGCGTTGAAGAGGTGGGAGATACGCAGTATTTT	CSVEEVGDTQYF
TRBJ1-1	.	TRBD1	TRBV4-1	TGCGCCAGCAGCCAGGCCGGGGACAGTCGTACTGAAGCTTTCTTT	CASSQAGDSRTEAFF
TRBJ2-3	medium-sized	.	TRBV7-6	TGTGCCAGCAGCTTAGCGGAGACTCGAAGCACAGATACGCAGTATTTT	CASSLAETRSTDTQYF
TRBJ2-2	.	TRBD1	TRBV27	TGTGCCAGCAGTTCGCCGACAGGGGCTGTCACCGGGGAGCTGTTTTTT	CASSSPTGAVTGELFF
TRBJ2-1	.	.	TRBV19	TGTGCCAGTAGTACAGGAGGGAGTCCTGGCTATGAGCAGTTCTTC	CASSTGGSPGYEQFF
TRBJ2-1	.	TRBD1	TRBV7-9	TGTGCCAGCAGCTCAACAGGGGGCGAGGGCCAGTTCTTC	CASSSTGGEGQFF